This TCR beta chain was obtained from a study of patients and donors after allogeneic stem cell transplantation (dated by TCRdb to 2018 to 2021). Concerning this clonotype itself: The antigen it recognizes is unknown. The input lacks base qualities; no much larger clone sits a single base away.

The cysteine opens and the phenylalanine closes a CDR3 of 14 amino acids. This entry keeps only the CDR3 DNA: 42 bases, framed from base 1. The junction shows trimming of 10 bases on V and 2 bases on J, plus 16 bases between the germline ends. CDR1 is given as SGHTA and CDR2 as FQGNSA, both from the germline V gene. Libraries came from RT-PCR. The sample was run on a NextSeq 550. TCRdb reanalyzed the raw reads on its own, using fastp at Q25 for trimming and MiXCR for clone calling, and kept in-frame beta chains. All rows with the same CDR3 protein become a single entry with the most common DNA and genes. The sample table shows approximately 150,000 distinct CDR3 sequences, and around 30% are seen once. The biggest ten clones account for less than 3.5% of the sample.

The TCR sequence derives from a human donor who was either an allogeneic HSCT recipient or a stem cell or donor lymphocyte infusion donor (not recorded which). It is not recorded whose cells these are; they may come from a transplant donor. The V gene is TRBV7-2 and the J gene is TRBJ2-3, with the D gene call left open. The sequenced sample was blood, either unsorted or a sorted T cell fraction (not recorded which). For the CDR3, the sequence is CATKSGPSTDTQYF. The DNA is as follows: TGTGCCACCAAGTCTGGGCCCTCCACAGATACGCAGTATTTT. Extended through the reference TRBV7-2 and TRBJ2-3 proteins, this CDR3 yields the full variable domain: GAGVSQSPSNKVTEKGKDVELRCDPISGHTALYWYRQSLGQGLEFLIYFQGNSAPDKSGLPSDRFSAERTGGSVSTLTIQRTQQEDSAVYLCATKSGPSTDTQYFGPGTRLTVL.